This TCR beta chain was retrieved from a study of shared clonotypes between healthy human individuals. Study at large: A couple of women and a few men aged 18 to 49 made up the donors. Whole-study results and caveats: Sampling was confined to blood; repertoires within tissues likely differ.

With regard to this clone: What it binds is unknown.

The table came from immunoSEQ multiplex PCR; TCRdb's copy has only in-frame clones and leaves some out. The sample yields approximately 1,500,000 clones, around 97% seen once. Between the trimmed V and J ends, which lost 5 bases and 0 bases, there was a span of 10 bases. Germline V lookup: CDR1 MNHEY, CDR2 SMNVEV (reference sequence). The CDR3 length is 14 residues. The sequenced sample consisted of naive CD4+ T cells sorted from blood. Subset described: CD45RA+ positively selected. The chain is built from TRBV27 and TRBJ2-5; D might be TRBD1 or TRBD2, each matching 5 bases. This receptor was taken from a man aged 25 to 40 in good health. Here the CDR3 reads CASSPWGHQETQYF. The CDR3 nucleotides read TGTGCCAGCAGTCCCTGGGGACACCAAGAGACCCAGTACTTC.